A single sample is the source of the 10 T cell receptor beta chains below, sequenced in a study of T cells in Graves' hyperthyroidism and ophthalmopathy. Amplified regions were TCR beta CDR3 sequences from RNA transcripts. The HTBI primer set drove a first-round RT-PCR of the TCR CDR3. TCRdb reprocessed the multiplex PCR reads via MiXCR and lists one record per CDR3 protein. Among about 520,000 distinct CDR3 sequences listed, approximately 25% were seen once. The sequenced sample consisted of blood. These receptors were taken from a woman aged 25 to 39 with Graves' ophthalmopathy.

This rearrangement joins TRBV12-3 or TRBV12-4 to TRBJ2-2, with a weak D call TRBD1 (6 bases). V was pared by 6 bases and J by 2 bases, with 22 bases between. CDR3 size: 18 residues. DNA of the CDR3: TGTGCCAGCAGCCCCCGCTTTTCCACAGGGAGCAACACCGGGGAGCTGTTTTTT. As protein: CASSPRFSTGSNTGELFF.

This clonotype showed up many times. The chain carries TRBV7-9 and TRBJ2-7; unclear D gene. Germline lookup yields CDR1 SEHNR and CDR2 FQNEAQ (reference sequence). V was trimmed by 5 bases and J by 0 bases, leaving 14 bases between them. CDR3 length: 15 amino acids. DNA for the CDR3: TGTGCCAGCAGCCGAGAAAGGCGGACCTCCTACGAGCAGTACTTC. Translated: CASSRERRTSYEQYF.

At least ten counts were recorded for this clonotype. The chain joins TRBV15 to TRBJ2-5; D gene uncertain. Germline CDR1 reads LNHNV; CDR2 reads YYDKDF (reference sequence). Trimming stripped 11 bases from V and 1 base from J, with 17 bases between. The CDR3 has 14 amino acids. For the CDR3, the DNA is TGTGCCGCTTCCGGAGATGAGATCCAAGAGACCCAGTACTTC. Protein sequence: CAASGDEIQETQYF.

The chain joins TRBV7-2 to TRBJ2-2; no definite D call. V was pared by 4 bases and J by 3 bases, with 6 bases between. Per the germline V gene, CDR1 is SGHTA and CDR2 is FQGNSA. The CDR3 is 13 residues long. Here the CDR3 reads CASSYGHTGELFF. The CDR3 bases are TGTGCCAGCAGCTACGGGCACACCGGGGAGCTGTTTTTT. Full variable domain (outside the CDR3, taken from reference TRBV7-2 and TRBJ2-2): GAGVSQSPSNKVTEKGKDVELRCDPISGHTALYWYRQSLGQGLEFLIYFQGNSAPDKSGLPSDRFSAERTGGSVSTLTIQRTQQEDSAVYLCASSYGHTGELFFGEGSRLTVL.

This clonotype was found a few times. A much larger clone differs by one base, so this may be a read error. The genes are TRBV19 and TRBJ2-5; 9 bases are shared with TRBD1. The CDR3 contains 19 residues. CDR1 and CDR2 from the germline V gene are LNHDA and SQIVND (reference sequence). The CDR3 loop reads CASSIRGTGIFLHQETRYF. The DNA of the CDR3 is TGTGCCAGTAGTATTCGTGGGACAGGGATTTTTCTCCACCAAGAGACCCGGTACTTC.

This clonotype was observed a few times. J is TRBJ1-2 and V is TRBV19; D is perhaps TRBD1 (6 bases). V lost 7 bases and J lost 4, with 16 bases in between. CDR1 and CDR2 (germline): LNHDA, SQIVND (reference sequence). The CDR3 totals 14 residues. DNA for the CDR3: TGTGCCAGTAATCCTCGGGGCAGGGGCTATGGCTACACCTTC. It encodes CASNPRGRGYGYTF.

Ten or more counts support this clonotype. The chain has TRBV12-3 or TRBV12-4 and TRBJ1-1; D is perhaps TRBD1 (5 bases). The CDR3 consists of 12 residues. Trimming shortened V by 6 bases and J by 8 bases, and 13 bases separated the two germline ends. The CDR3 region is CASRPTGPEAFF. The CDR3 coding sequence is TGTGCCAGCAGACCCACAGGTCCCGAAGCTTTCTTT.

This clonotype was found a few times. The rearrangement links TRBV19 to TRBJ2-7, with 8 bases identical to TRBD1. V was clipped by 7 bases and J by 3 bases; unmatched bases: 8. Germline-derived CDR1 and CDR2 are LNHDA and SQIVND (reference sequence). The CDR3 runs 14 residues. CDR3 DNA sequence: TGTGCCAGTACCCCGACAGGGGCTAACTACGAGCAGTACTTC. It encodes CASTPTGANYEQYF.

The chain recombines TRBV6-1 with TRBJ2-2, with D unclear. The length of the CDR3 is 14 residues. Trimming left V 11 bases short and J 0 bases short, with 13 bases between. Germline CDR1 reads MNHNS; CDR2 reads SASEGT. CDR3: CAARRQPNTGELFF. For the CDR3, the DNA is TGTGCCGCCAGACGCCAGCCGAACACCGGGGAGCTGTTTTTT.

This chain connects TRBV12-3 or TRBV12-4 to TRBJ1-5; D is unclear. The V end was cut by 3 bases, the J end by 1 base, with 10 bases between. The CDR3 has 15 amino acids. The CDR3 nucleotides read TGTGCCAGCAGTTTTTGGGGTGGGAGCAATCAGCCCCAGCATTTT. This translates into CASSFWGGSNQPQHF.